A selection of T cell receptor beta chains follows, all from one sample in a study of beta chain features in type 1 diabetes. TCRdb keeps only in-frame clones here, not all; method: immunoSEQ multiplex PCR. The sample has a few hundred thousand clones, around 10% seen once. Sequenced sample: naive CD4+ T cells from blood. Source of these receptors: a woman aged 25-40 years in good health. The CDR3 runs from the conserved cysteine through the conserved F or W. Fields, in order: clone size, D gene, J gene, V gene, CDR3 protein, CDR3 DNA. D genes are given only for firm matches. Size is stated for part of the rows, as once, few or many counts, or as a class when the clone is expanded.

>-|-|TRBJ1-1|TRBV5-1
CASSWKGAGVTEAFF
TGCGCCAGCAGCTGGAAAGGGGCGGGAGTAACTGAAGCTTTCTTT
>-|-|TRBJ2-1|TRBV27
CASSPSGSYNEQFF
TGTGCCAGCAGTCCGTCGGGGAGCTACAATGAGCAGTTCTTC
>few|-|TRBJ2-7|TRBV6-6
CASSRGGGYYEQYF
TGTGCCAGCAGTAGGGGGGGCGGATACTACGAGCAGTACTTC
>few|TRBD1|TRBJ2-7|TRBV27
CASSSRDRGINEQYF
TGTGCCAGCAGTTCCCGGGACAGGGGTATCAACGAGCAGTACTTC
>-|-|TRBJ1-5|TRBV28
CASRTGNSNQPQHF
TGTGCCAGCAGAACAGGGAATAGCAATCAGCCCCAGCATTTT
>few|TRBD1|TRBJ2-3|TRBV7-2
CASSLWTGGTYTQYF
TGTGCCAGCAGCTTATGGACAGGGGGCACGTATACGCAGTATTTT
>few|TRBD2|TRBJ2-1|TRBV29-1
CSVGLAGIDFF
TGCAGCGTTGGCCTAGCGGGAATAGATTTCTTC
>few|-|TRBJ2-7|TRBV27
CASSPLGAGLSYEQYF
TGTGCCAGCAGCCCCTTGGGAGCCGGCCTCTCCTACGAGCAGTACTTC
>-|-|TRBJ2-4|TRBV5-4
CASSLDTDIQYF
TGTGCCAGCAGCTTGGATACGGACATTCAGTACTTC
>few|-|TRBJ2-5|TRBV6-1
CASRRAGEETQYF
TGTGCCAGCCGAAGGGCAGGGGAAGAGACCCAGTACTTC
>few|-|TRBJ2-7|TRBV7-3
CASSLPGTYEQYF
TGTGCCAGCAGCTTACCAGGGACCTACGAGCAGTACTTC
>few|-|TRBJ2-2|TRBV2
CASLNTGELFF
TGTGCTTCCTTAAACACCGGGGAGCTGTTTTTT
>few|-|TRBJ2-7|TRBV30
CAWSVGGVTYEQYF
TGTGCCTGGAGTGTTGGCGGGGTAACCTACGAGCAGTACTTC
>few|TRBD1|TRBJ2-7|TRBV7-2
CASSLAPTGGSYEQYF
TGTGCCAGCAGCTTAGCCCCTACAGGGGGCTCCTACGAGCAGTACTTC
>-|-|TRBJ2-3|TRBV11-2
CASSLRATDTQYF
TGTGCCAGCAGCTTAAGAGCTACAGATACGCAGTATTTT
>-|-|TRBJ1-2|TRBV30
CAWSVWGQVYGYTF
TGTGCCTGGAGTGTTTGGGGGCAGGTCTATGGCTACACCTTC
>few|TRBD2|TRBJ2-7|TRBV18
CASSTGTSGANEQYF
TGTGCCAGCTCAACAGGGACTAGCGGGGCGAACGAGCAGTACTTC
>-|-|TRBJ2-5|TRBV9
CASSGELAAKTQYF
TGTGCCAGCAGCGGAGAACTAGCTGCCAAGACCCAGTACTTC
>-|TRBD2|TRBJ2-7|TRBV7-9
CATDSGRPYEQYF
TGTGCCACCGATAGCGGGAGACCTTACGAGCAGTACTTC
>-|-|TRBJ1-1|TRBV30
CAWIVRVSDTEAFF
TGTGCCTGGATTGTGCGAGTTTCCGACACTGAAGCTTTCTTT
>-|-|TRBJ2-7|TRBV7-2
CASSLGRGAEQYF
TGTGCCAGCAGCTTAGGCCGGGGGGCCGAGCAGTACTTC
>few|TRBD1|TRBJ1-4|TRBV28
CASSLYSGTGDEKLFF
TGTGCCAGCAGTTTATATTCCGGGACAGGGGATGAAAAACTGTTTTTT
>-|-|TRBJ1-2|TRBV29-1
CSVVSENYGYTF
TGCAGCGTTGTAAGTGAGAACTATGGCTACACCTTC
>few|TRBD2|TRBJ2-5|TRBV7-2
CASSLSGGWETQYF
TGTGCCAGCAGCTTATCGGGGGGATGGGAGACCCAGTACTTC
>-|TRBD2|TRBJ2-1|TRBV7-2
CASSIGTSGRTEQFF
TGTGCCAGCAGCATAGGGACTAGCGGGAGAACTGAGCAGTTCTTC
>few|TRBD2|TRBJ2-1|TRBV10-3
CAIRTSGRNEQFF
TGTGCCATCAGGACTAGCGGGAGGAATGAGCAGTTCTTC
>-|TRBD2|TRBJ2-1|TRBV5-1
CASSLDFGTRIHEQFF
TGCGCCAGCAGCTTGGACTTCGGGACTAGGATCCATGAGCAGTTCTTC
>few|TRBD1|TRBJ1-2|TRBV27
CASGQGAAYYGYTF
TGTGCCAGCGGACAGGGGGCGGCATACTATGGCTACACCTTC
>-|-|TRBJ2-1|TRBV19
CASSTHRGRNEQFF
TGTGCCAGTAGTACTCATAGAGGTCGCAATGAGCAGTTCTTC
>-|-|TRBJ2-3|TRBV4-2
CASSRRTATDTQYF
TGTGCCAGCAGCCGCCGGACAGCTACAGATACGCAGTATTTT
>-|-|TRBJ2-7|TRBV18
CASSSGTGGNYEQYF
TGTGCCAGCTCAAGCGGGACAGGAGGGAACTACGAGCAGTACTTC
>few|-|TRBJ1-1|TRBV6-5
CASIRQENTEAFF
TGTGCCAGTATCCGACAGGAAAACACTGAAGCTTTCTTT
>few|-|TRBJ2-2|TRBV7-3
CASSPSHATGELFF
TGTGCCAGCAGCCCCTCACATGCAACCGGGGAGCTGTTTTTT
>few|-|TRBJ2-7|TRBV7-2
CASSSEASSYEQYF
TGTGCCAGCAGCTCCGAGGCTAGCTCCTACGAGCAGTACTTC
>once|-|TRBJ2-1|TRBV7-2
CASSLAMSSALTHPADNEQFF
TGTGCCAGCAGCTTAGCGATGTCTAGCGCACTAACTCACCCCGCCGACAATGAGCAGTTCTTC
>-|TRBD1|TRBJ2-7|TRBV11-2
CASSGLQGFIEQYF
TGTGCCAGCAGCGGATTACAGGGGTTCATCGAGCAGTACTTC
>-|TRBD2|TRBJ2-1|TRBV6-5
CASSYSRGKAEQFF
TGTGCCAGCAGTTATTCGCGGGGGAAGGCTGAGCAGTTCTTC
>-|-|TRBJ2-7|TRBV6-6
CASSDSSYEQYF
TGTGCCAGCAGTGATAGCTCCTACGAGCAGTACTTC
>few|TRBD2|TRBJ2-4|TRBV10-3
CAISESGGTAKNIQYF
TGTGCCATCAGTGAGTCCGGGGGGACGGCCAAAAACATTCAGTACTTC
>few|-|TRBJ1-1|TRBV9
CASSPQTGIAEAFF
TGTGCCAGCAGCCCTCAGACAGGCATCGCTGAAGCTTTCTTT
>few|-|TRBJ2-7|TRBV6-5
CASSYSASGSPYEQYF
TGTGCCAGCAGTTACTCGGCCTCGGGAAGTCCCTACGAGCAGTACTTC
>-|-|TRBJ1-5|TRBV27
CASIKRRAQPQHF
TGTGCCAGCATTAAAAGGAGGGCTCAGCCCCAGCATTTT
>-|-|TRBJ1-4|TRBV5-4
CASSSKTGGHHEKLFF
TGTGCCAGCAGCTCAAAAACCGGCGGGCACCATGAAAAACTGTTTTTT
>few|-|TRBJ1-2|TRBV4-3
CASSQEGGAPSINF
TGCGCCAGCAGCCAAGAAGGGGGGGCCCCTTCTATCAACTTC
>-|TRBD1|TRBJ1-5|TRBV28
CASSPGTGTLIEHF
TGTGCCAGCAGTCCCGGGACAGGGACCCTAATCGAGCATTTT
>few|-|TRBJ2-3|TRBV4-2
CASSQDTELWRNTQYF
TGTGCCAGCAGCCAAGATACGGAGTTATGGAGAAATACGCAGTATTTT